Presented here are 21 T cell receptor beta chains from one specimen sequenced in a study of cytomegalovirus exposure and HLA in healthy donors. It was with 60 Vbeta and 13 Jbeta primers that the PCR ran. Repertoires were generated with immunoSEQ multiplex PCR, while TCRdb's copy carries only in-frame clones and drops some. Here the sample table reports roughly 84,000 clones. Sequencing was performed on PBMCs. The receptors were gathered from a man aged 50-60 years in good health and CMV-seronegative.

V gene TRBV2 combines with J gene TRBJ2-7; 14 nucleotides line up with TRBD2. Germline CDR1 and CDR2: SNHLY and FYNNEI. The CDR3 extends over 15 amino acids. With V trimmed by 6 bases and J by 6 bases, 7 bases remained unmatched. The CDR3 protein is CASSVTSGGAGEQYF. In nucleotides, the CDR3 is TGTGCCAGCAGCGTGACTAGCGGGGGGGCCGGCGAGCAGTACTTC. The variable domain in full, completed from reference TRBV2 and TRBJ2-7, reads EPEVTQTPSHQVTQMGQEVILRCVPISNHLYFYWYRQILGQKVEFLVSFYNNEISEKSEIFDDQFSVERPDGSNFTLKIRSTKLEDSAMYFCASSVTSGGAGEQYFGPGTRLTVT.

This sequence joins TRBV9 and TRBJ1-6; possibly TRBD1 for D (6 bases). The CDR3 extends over 15 amino acids. Germline-derived CDR1 and CDR2 are SGDLS and YYNGEE. The germline V and J ends were trimmed by 4 bases and 6 bases, with 14 bases remaining between them. The CDR3 nucleotides read TGTGCCAGCAGCACCCGAACAGGGATTAATTCACCCCTCCACTTT. Residues: CASSTRTGINSPLHF.

On this clone itself: This sample includes further DNA sequences coding for the same CDR3. The chain combines TRBV19 with TRBJ2-1; 8 bases agree with TRBD1. The ends lost 1 base at V and 4 bases at J; junction bases unmatched: 3. The germline V gene has CDR1 LNHDA and CDR2 SQIVND (reference sequence). The CDR3 is 15 residues long. The CDR3 bases are TGTGCCAGTAGTATAGGGCAGGGGGCTTACAATGAGCAGTTCTTC. The encoded protein is CASSIGQGAYNEQFF.

About this clone itself: The same CDR3 arises from other DNA sequences in this sample as well. The chain couples TRBV11-2 to TRBJ1-5; possible D gene TRBD1, 5 bases. Germline lookup yields CDR1 SGHAT and CDR2 FQNNGV. Trimming removed 5 bases from V and 7 bases from J, with 12 bases in between. This CDR3 contains 13 residues. DNA for the CDR3: TGTGCCAGCAGCCCCCAGGGAAGCCAGCCCCAGCATTTT. This codes for CASSPQGSQPQHF.

V is TRBV11-3 and J is TRBJ2-5; 15 bases map to TRBD2. There are 17 residues in the CDR3. Germline lookup yields CDR1 SGHNT and CDR2 YENEEA. Trimming removed 5 bases from V and 5 bases from J; junction bases left unmatched: 9. The CDR3 DNA reads as TGTGCCAGCAGCCCAGGGACTAGCGGGGGGCCCAGGGAGACCCAGTACTTC. Protein: CASSPGTSGGPRETQYF.

The chain recombines TRBV21-1 with TRBJ2-3; the D call in the table, TRBD2, was not verified against the DNA. TRBV21-1 is a listed pseudogene. This CDR3 region has 13 residues. Written as DNA, the CDR3 is TGTGCCAGCAGCAAAGGGTGCGCAGATACGCAGTATTTT. Translation: CASSKGCADTQYF.

The gene calls are TRBV23-1 and TRBJ2-5; 7 positions match TRBD1. TRBV23-1 is recorded as an ORF, its role being uncertain. This CDR3 contains 16 residues. After removal of 6 bases from V and 2 bases from J, the junction contained 12 bases not matched to a gene. As DNA, the CDR3 is TGCGCCAGCAGACTTCAACGGGACAGTGGTCAAGAGACCCAGTACTTC. Translating gives CASRLQRDSGQETQYF.

The J gene is TRBJ1-4, the V gene TRBV7-9; 9 nucleotides align to TRBD1. CDR1 is SEHNR, CDR2 FQNEAQ, per germline (reference sequence). Losses at the gene ends were 4 bases for V and 8 bases for J; bases not matched to a gene: 8. The CDR3 totals 15 residues. CDR3 region: CASSSRDRVGEKLFF. The CDR3 region has the DNA TGTGCCAGCAGCTCCAGGGACAGGGTAGGGGAAAAACTGTTTTTT.

The chain joins TRBV5-1 to TRBJ2-2; possibly TRBD2 for D (5 bases). This CDR3 comprises 14 residues. CDR1 SGHRS and CDR2 YFSETQ come from the germline V gene. V lost 2 bases, J lost 6 bases, and 11 bases lay in between. CDR3 sequence reads: CASSFRGPAGELFF. The CDR3, as DNA: TGCGCCAGCAGCTTTCGGGGTCCCGCCGGGGAGCTGTTTTTT. Variable domain in full (rest from reference TRBV5-1 and TRBJ2-2): KAGVTQTPRYLIKTRGQQVTLSCSPISGHRSVSWYQQTPGQGLQFLFEYFSETQRNKGNFPGRFSGRQFSNSRSEMNVSTLELGDSALYLCASSFRGPAGELFFGEGSRLTVL.

The gene calls are TRBV30 and TRBJ1-2, with D tentatively TRBD1 (6 bases). Germline V lookup: CDR1 GTSNPN, CDR2 SVGIG (reference sequence). The germline V and J ends were trimmed by 3 bases and 12 bases, with 14 bases remaining between them. The CDR3 spans 11 residues. CDR3 in amino acids: CAWSIPGTNTF. The CDR3 nucleotides are TGTGCCTGGAGCATCCCAGGGACAAACACCTTC.

The chain has TRBV11-2 and TRBJ2-7, with a tentative D call TRBD2 (6 bases). Germline assignment: CDR1 SGHAT and CDR2 FQNNGV. CDR3 length: 14 residues. Trimming left V 5 bases short and J 3 bases short, with 14 bases between. CDR3 in amino acids: CASSPLTSGYEQYF. The CDR3 DNA is TGTGCCAGCAGCCCATTGACTAGTGGCTACGAGCAGTACTTC.

This chain connects TRBV6-5 to TRBJ1-4; weak D call: TRBD1 (6 bases). CDR1 and CDR2 from the germline V gene are MNHEY and SVGAGI. This CDR3 spans 15 amino acids. V was shortened by 0 bases and J by 7 bases, with 12 bases between the two germline ends. Written as DNA, the CDR3 is TGTGCCAGCAGTTACTCTACAGGGTTTCGTGAAAAACTGTTTTTT. Protein sequence: CASSYSTGFREKLFF.

The chain recombines TRBV2 with TRBJ2-3, with D perhaps TRBD1 (5 bases). The CDR3 contains 13 residues. The V gene lost 1 base and the J gene lost 7 bases, with 9 bases spanning the gap. Germline-derived CDR1 and CDR2 are SNHLY and FYNNEI. The chain's CDR3 is CASSEGRVNTQYF. The CDR3 DNA reads TGTGCCAGCAGTGAAGGCAGGGTGAATACGCAGTATTTT.

The rearrangement links TRBV19 to TRBJ2-7, with D possibly being TRBD1 (5 bases). The germline V gene encodes CDR1 LNHDA and CDR2 SQIVND (reference sequence). V gave up 2 bases and J gave up 2 bases, with 16 bases separating them. The CDR3 totals 16 residues. CDR3 residues: CASSINPWGGPYEQYF. Written as DNA, the CDR3 is TGTGCCAGTAGTATAAATCCTTGGGGCGGACCCTACGAGCAGTACTTC.

The V and J genes are TRBV28 and TRBJ2-2; weak D call: TRBD1 (6 bases). Trimming shortened V by 6 bases and J by 1 base, and 12 bases separated the two germline ends. Germline V CDR1 and CDR2: MDHEN, SYDVKM. The CDR3 is 15 residues long. CDR3 loop: CASSTGTRNTGELFF. The CDR3 coding sequence is TGTGCCAGCAGCACCGGGACAAGGAACACCGGGGAGCTGTTTTTT.

This chain joins TRBV7-2 and TRBJ2-1; TRBD2 aligns across 8 bases. The CDR3 runs to 15 residues. CDR1 and CDR2 (germline): SGHTA, FQGNSA. Trimming cost V 2 bases and J 8 bases; bases outside gene matches: 8. The CDR3 coding sequence is TGTGCCAGCAGCTTACATGCGCGGGGGGTAGATGAGCAGTTCTTC. This translates into CASSLHARGVDEQFF.

The chain joins TRBV7-2 to TRBJ2-5; 8 bases align to TRBD2. The J call may be mistaken, given a closer DNA end match to TRBJ2-7. The germline CDR1 and CDR2 sequences are SGHTA and FQGNSA. This CDR3 has 15 residues. This CDR3 reads CASSLGRGGPYEQYF. The CDR3 nucleotides are TGTGCCAGCAGCTTAGGTCGCGGGGGGCCCTACGAGCAGTACTTC.

This chain uses TRBV11-2 with TRBJ2-3; possible D gene TRBD1, 5 bases. Germline V gene lookup returns CDR1 SGHAT and CDR2 FQNNGV. Trimming removed 4 bases from V and 0 bases from J, with 8 bases in between. CDR3 length: 14 amino acids. The CDR3 region is CASSSRQSTDTQYF. The CDR3 bases are TGTGCCAGCAGCTCAAGACAGAGCACAGATACGCAGTATTTT.

This rearrangement joins TRBV4-3 to TRBJ2-5, with TRBD2 identical over 8 bases. V shed 0 bases, J shed 6 bases, and the junction held 18 bases outside the gene matches. The CDR3 spans 19 residues. Per germline, CDR1 LGHNA and CDR2 YSLEER. The CDR3 loop reads CASSQDAITGGREMQTQYF. In DNA form, the CDR3 reads TGCGCCAGCAGCCAAGATGCTATTACGGGGGGGCGGGAAATGCAGACCCAGTACTTC.

The chain recombines TRBV28 with TRBJ1-5, with D possibly being TRBD1 (5 bases). CDR3 length: 15 amino acids. V was pared by 5 bases and J by 2 bases, with 13 bases between. The germline CDR1 and CDR2 sequences are MDHEN and SYDVKM. CDR3 in DNA: TGTGCCAGCAGTCGCCTCGGGGGAGGCAATCAGCCCCAGCATTTT. This sequence encodes CASSRLGGGNQPQHF.

The CDR3: CASTKGGMSQPQHF. DNA for the CDR3: TGTGCCAGTACGAAGGGCGGGATGAGTCAGCCCCAGCATTTT. V is TRBV19 and J is TRBJ1-5; D remains ambiguous. The V end lost 7 bases, the J end lost 6 bases, and 16 bases lay between the germline ends. Germline CDR1 reads LNHDA; CDR2 reads SQIVND (reference sequence). The CDR3 has 14 residues.